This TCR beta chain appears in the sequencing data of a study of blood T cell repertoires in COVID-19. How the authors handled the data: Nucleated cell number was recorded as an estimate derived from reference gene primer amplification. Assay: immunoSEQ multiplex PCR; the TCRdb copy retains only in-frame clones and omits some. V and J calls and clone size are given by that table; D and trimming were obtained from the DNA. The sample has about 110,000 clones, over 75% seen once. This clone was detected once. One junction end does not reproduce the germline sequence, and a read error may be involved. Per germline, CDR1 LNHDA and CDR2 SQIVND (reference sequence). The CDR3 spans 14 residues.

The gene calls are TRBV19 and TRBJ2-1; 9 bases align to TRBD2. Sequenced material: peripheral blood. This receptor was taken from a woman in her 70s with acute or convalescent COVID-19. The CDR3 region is CASSIAGVRNEQFF. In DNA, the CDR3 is TGTGCCAGTAGCATAGCGGGAGTCCGCAATGAGCAGTTCTTC.